This T cell receptor beta chain emerged from a study of identical twins. One entry per CDR3 protein, called by TCRdb with MiXCR from the 5' RACE reads. The sample holds 400,000 to 500,000 distinct CDR3 sequences, under 20% seen once. Germline assignment: CDR1 ENHRY and CDR2 SYGVKD. The CDR3 contains 15 residues. The germline V and J ends were trimmed by 4 bases and 1 base, with 13 bases remaining between them. This TCR derives from a man aged 50-60 years in good health. The chain couples TRBV10-3 to TRBJ2-5; D not certain. The sequenced sample consisted of naive T cells sorted from blood. CDR3 coding DNA: TGTGCCATCAGTGGGGCCGGGCCCGGCCAAGAGACCCAGTACTTC. It translates to CAISGAGPGQETQYF.